A single sample gave rise to the 30 T cell receptor beta chains below, sequenced in a study of somatic mutations in cytotoxic T cells in rheumatoid arthritis. Some clones are missing from TCRdb's copy, which holds only in-frame ones; the method was immunoSEQ multiplex PCR. The table lists under 15,000 clones, roughly 80% of them singletons. Input material: CD8+ T cells sorted from blood. The receptors shown here come from a man aged 45-60 years in good health.

The chain uses TRBV29-1 and TRBJ2-3, with D tentatively TRBD1 or TRBD2 (6 bases each). Germline values: CDR1 SQVTM, CDR2 ANQGSEA. The CDR3 spans 15 residues. The V end lost 2 bases, the J end lost 0 bases, and 12 bases lay between the germline ends. The CDR3 sequence: CSVEYRGPSTDTQYF. CDR3 DNA: TGCAGCGTTGAATACCGGGGGCCGAGCACAGATACGCAGTATTTT.

The rearrangement joins TRBV27 to TRBJ2-1; 9 bases agree with TRBD1. Germline CDR1 MNHEY, CDR2 SMNVEV (reference sequence). The CDR3 is 15 residues long. V shed 10 bases, J shed 8 bases, and the junction held 15 bases outside the gene matches. The CDR3 DNA reads TGTGCCACCCAGACCGGGACAGGGCCCCTCGATGAGCAGTTCTTC. Amino acids: CATQTGTGPLDEQFF.

The chain uses TRBV5-1 and TRBJ2-7, with a weak D call TRBD1 (6 bases). V lost 4 bases and J 6 bases, leaving 11 bases between the germline ends. The germline gives CDR1 SGHRS, CDR2 YFSETQ. The CDR3 covers 12 residues. CDR3 sequence reads: CASSATGFEQYF. The CDR3 DNA reads as TGCGCCAGCAGCGCGACAGGCTTCGAGCAGTACTTC.

The chain uses TRBV19 and TRBJ2-3; D gene unclear. Trimming removed 7 bases from V and 2 bases from J, with 10 bases in between. The length of the CDR3 is 13 residues. Germline CDR1 reads LNHDA; CDR2 reads SQIVND (reference sequence). This CDR3 is CASNPRATDTQYF. Written as DNA, the CDR3 is TGTGCCAGTAATCCGCGCGCCACAGATACGCAGTATTTT.

The V gene is TRBV7-9, the J gene TRBJ1-2, with D perhaps matching TRBD1 (5 bases). V was clipped by 4 bases and J by 0 bases, with 12 bases between them. The CDR3 is 15 amino acids. The V gene's germline CDR1 is SEHNR and CDR2 FQNEAQ (reference sequence). The CDR3 here is CASSSTRVANYGYTF. As DNA, the CDR3 is TGTGCCAGCAGCTCCACCAGGGTTGCTAACTATGGCTACACCTTC.

The rearrangement links TRBV10-1 to TRBJ2-3, with 8 positions matching TRBD2. This CDR3 has 18 amino acids. Germline V gene sequence: CDR1 WNHNN, CDR2 SYGVQD (reference sequence). Trimming cost V 8 bases and J 0 bases; bases outside gene matches: 16. As DNA, the CDR3 is TGCGCCAGCGGAGGGGCACTAGCGGATGGACCTAGCACAGATACGCAGTATTTT. Residues: CASGGALADGPSTDTQYF.

This sequence joins TRBV6-5 and TRBJ2-3, with D possibly called TRBD1 or TRBD2 (5 bases each). Germline V lookup: CDR1 MNHEY, CDR2 SVGAGI. The V end lost 0 bases, the J end lost 2 bases, and 6 bases lay between the germline ends. The CDR3 consists of 14 residues. DNA for the CDR3: TGTGCCAGCAGTTACTCGGGGACCACAGATACGCAGTATTTT. This translates into CASSYSGTTDTQYF.

V is TRBV27 and J is TRBJ2-3; D gene unclear. CDR3 size: 15 residues. The germline V gene encodes CDR1 MNHEY and CDR2 SMNVEV (reference sequence). V lost 5 bases and J lost 1, with 13 bases in between. The CDR3 DNA follows: TGTGCCAGCAGTCATCAGATACGGGGCACAGATACGCAGTATTTT. Protein product: CASSHQIRGTDTQYF.

This rearrangement joins TRBV7-2 to TRBJ2-7, with TRBD2 identical over 8 bases. CDR3 size: 17 residues. V trimming: 0 bases; J trimming: 3 bases; junction bases outside the gene matches: 10. Per the germline V gene, CDR1 is SGHTA and CDR2 is FQGNSA. For the CDR3, the DNA is TGTGCCAGCAGCTTAGCTGCCGGGGGGGGCCCTGTCTACGAGCAGTACTTC. Its translation is CASSLAAGGGPVYEQYF.

This clone was detected once. V is TRBV2 and J is TRBJ2-3; D is unclear. Germline V gene data show CDR1 as SNHLY and CDR2 as FYNNEI. This CDR3 comprises 15 residues. V gave up 3 bases and J gave up 0 bases, with 10 bases separating them. CDR3: CASSEWQTSTDTQYF. The CDR3 DNA follows: TGTGCCAGCAGTGAGTGGCAAACTAGCACAGATACGCAGTATTTT.

J is TRBJ2-1 and V is TRBV4-1, with TRBD2 as a possible D gene (6 bases). Germline V lookup: CDR1 MGHRA, CDR2 YSYEKL. The CDR3 sequence is 12 residues long. V dropped 3 bases and J dropped 7 bases, with 7 bases sitting between them. The CDR3 is CASSHGGNEQFF. The CDR3 nucleotides are TGCGCCAGCAGCCATGGGGGGAATGAGCAGTTCTTC.

The chain links TRBV7-2 to TRBJ2-3, with TRBD2 identical over 9 bases. This CDR3 has 18 residues. The germline CDR1 and CDR2 sequences are SGHTA and FQGNSA. Trimming took 1 base from V and 1 from J; bases not matched to a gene: 9. The CDR3 DNA follows: TGTGCCAGCAGCTTAGTGCAGGGACTAGCAGTTGGCACAGATACGCAGTATTTT. Residues: CASSLVQGLAVGTDTQYF.

The chain recombines TRBV7-9 with TRBJ1-4; D remains ambiguous. V lost 1 base and J 0 bases, leaving 9 bases between the germline ends. Germline assignment: CDR1 SEHNR and CDR2 FQNEAQ (reference sequence). The CDR3 totals 16 residues. CDR3 coding DNA: TGTGCCAGCAGCTTAGTTCAGGCGACAACTAATGAAAAACTGTTTTTT. Translation gives CASSLVQATTNEKLFF.

The table lists this clone with a count of one. The V call is TRBV7-9, the J call TRBJ1-1; TRBD1 agrees at 10 bases. Looked up from germline, CDR1 is SEHNR and CDR2 is FQNEAQ (reference sequence). The CDR3 is made up of 16 amino acids. The V segment lost 5 bases and the J segment 0 bases; nucleotides outside the gene matches: 6. The CDR3 nucleotides are TGTGCCAGCAGCCCGCGGGACAGGGGTTTGAACACTGAAGCTTTCTTT. Translating it yields CASSPRDRGLNTEAFF.

This clone showed up just once. The chain combines TRBV19 with TRBJ2-2, with TRBD2 identical over 11 bases. The CDR3 has 16 amino acids. CDR1 and CDR2 from the germline V gene are LNHDA and SQIVND (reference sequence). V lost 6 bases to trimming and J lost 5 bases; unmatched junction nucleotides: 8. The CDR3: CASRPTSGSLTGELFF. The CDR3 coding sequence is TGTGCCAGTAGGCCAACTAGCGGGAGTTTAACCGGGGAGCTGTTTTTT.

The rearrangement links TRBV7-9 to TRBJ1-1; D unresolved. V shed 5 bases and J shed 1 base, with 20 bases lying between them. The CDR3 totals 17 residues. Looked up from germline, CDR1 is SEHNR and CDR2 is FQNEAQ (reference sequence). The CDR3 region has the DNA TGTGCCAGCAGCCCAACCGACGTGAGAGAGGGGAACACTGAAGCTTTCTTT. Translation: CASSPTDVREGNTEAFF.

The V and J genes are TRBV19 and TRBJ2-3; TRBD2 aligns across 7 bases. Germline loops: CDR1 LNHDA, CDR2 SQIVND (reference sequence). J was trimmed by 0 bases and V by 7 bases; bases with no gene match: 7. The CDR3 consists of 15 residues. The CDR3 here is CASTPSSGSTDTQYF. CDR3 sequence (DNA): TGTGCCAGTACCCCTTCTAGCGGAAGCACAGATACGCAGTATTTT.

This chain links TRBV10-1 with TRBJ2-1; D remains unclear. V was clipped by 6 bases and J by 9 bases, with 9 bases between them. Looked up from germline, CDR1 is WNHNN and CDR2 is SYGVQD (reference sequence). The CDR3 extends over 11 amino acids. The CDR3 loop reads CASRDDGEQFF. CDR3 nucleotide sequence: TGCGCCAGCAGAGACGACGGTGAGCAGTTCTTC.

J is TRBJ2-3 and V is TRBV4-1; D unresolved. The CDR3 length is 14 residues. Trimming pared 0 bases from V and 1 base from J, leaving 5 bases between. Germline V gives CDR1 MGHRA, CDR2 YSYEKL. CDR3 nucleotide sequence: TGCGCCAGCAGCCAAGAACCCCGCACAGATACGCAGTATTTT. Translated, it gives CASSQEPRTDTQYF.

The gene calls are TRBV7-2 and TRBJ1-1, with unresolved D. The CDR3 loop spans 15 amino acids. Germline CDR1 is SGHTA and CDR2 is FQGNSA. V gave up 5 bases and J gave up 1 base, with 14 bases separating them. The CDR3 sequence is CASSLWGVGNTEAFF. CDR3 nucleotides: TGTGCCAGCAGCCTATGGGGAGTCGGGAACACTGAAGCTTTCTTT. The entire variable domain, with the rest obtained from reference TRBV7-2 and TRBJ1-1, is as follows: GAGVSQSPSNKVTEKGKDVELRCDPISGHTALYWYRQSLGQGLEFLIYFQGNSAPDKSGLPSDRFSAERTGGSVSTLTIQRTQQEDSAVYLCASSLWGVGNTEAFFGQGTRLTVV.

This chain links TRBV6-1 with TRBJ2-5; a weak D match, TRBD1 (6 bases). The CDR3 runs 13 residues. Per the germline V gene, CDR1 is MNHNS and CDR2 is SASEGT. V was trimmed by 4 bases and J by 2 bases, leaving 8 bases between them. The DNA of the CDR3 is TGTGCCAGCAGTGGGACAGTACAAGAGACCCAGTACTTC. This codes for CASSGTVQETQYF.

The count of this clone is one. J is TRBJ2-1 and V is TRBV10-3, with 8 bases fitting TRBD2. V lost 2 bases, J lost 10 bases, and 4 bases stayed unmatched. The CDR3 spans 13 residues. Germline V gene sequence: CDR1 ENHRY, CDR2 SYGVKD. CDR3: CAISEREGDEQFF. CDR3 DNA: TGTGCCATCAGTGAGCGGGAGGGTGACGAGCAGTTCTTC.

The chain employs TRBV2 and TRBJ2-5; 7 bases map to TRBD2. Germline-derived CDR1 and CDR2 are SNHLY and FYNNEI. The ends lost 4 bases at V and 4 bases at J; junction bases unmatched: 3. This CDR3 region has 13 residues. This CDR3 is CASSGPSGETQYF. Written as DNA, the CDR3 is TGTGCCAGCAGTGGTCCTAGCGGAGAGACCCAGTACTTC.

Details on this clone: The same CDR3 can be traced to other DNA sequences in this sample. The V and J genes are TRBV13 and TRBJ2-7, with 7 bases fitting TRBD1. Germline assignment: CDR1 PRHDT and CDR2 FYEKMQ (reference sequence). The CDR3 sequence is 14 residues long. V shed 9 bases and J 6 bases; nucleotides not matched to a gene: 14. In DNA, the CDR3 is TGTGCCAGTAGCCGGGACAGCACCCGGTCCGAGCAGTACTTC. Translating it yields CASSRDSTRSEQYF.

This clone appeared a few times. V is TRBV5-8 and J is TRBJ2-2, with 7 bases fitting TRBD1. Germline values: CDR1 SGHTS, CDR2 YDEGEE. The CDR3 totals 16 residues. The V gene end was trimmed by 0 bases and the J gene end by 2 bases; junction bases not matched to a gene: 4. CDR3 DNA: TGTGCCAGCAGCTTGGTTAGGGACAGTAACACCGGGGAGCTGTTTTTT. Translation gives CASSLVRDSNTGELFF.

The chain combines TRBV9 with TRBJ2-2, with D perhaps assigned TRBD1 or TRBD2 (6 bases each). This CDR3 comprises 17 residues. Per germline, CDR1 SGDLS and CDR2 YYNGEE. Between the trimmed V and J ends, which lost 1 base and 5 bases, there was a span of 18 bases. The CDR3 region is CASSVRRDTRETGELFF. CDR3 bases: TGTGCCAGCAGCGTAAGGCGGGACACCAGAGAAACCGGGGAGCTGTTTTTT.

The chain combines TRBV29-1 with TRBJ1-2, with D possibly TRBD1 on 5 matching bases. CDR1 and CDR2 (germline): SQVTM, ANQGSEA. The CDR3 totals 15 residues. The V end was cut by 3 bases, the J end by 8 bases, with 22 bases between. This CDR3 is CSVEFGGAPLRGYTF. The CDR3 DNA follows: TGCAGCGTTGAGTTCGGCGGGGCGCCCTTGCGCGGCTACACCTTC.

The CDR3 protein is CAISETPGLAANEQFF. CDR3 bases: TGTGCCATCAGTGAAACACCGGGACTAGCGGCGAATGAGCAGTTCTTC. This chain joins TRBV10-3 and TRBJ2-1; 11 nucleotides align to TRBD2. Trimming took 3 bases from V and 7 from J; bases not matched to a gene: 8. CDR1 and CDR2 from the germline V gene are ENHRY and SYGVKD. This CDR3 contains 16 residues.

The rearrangement links TRBV7-9 to TRBJ2-6; D might be TRBD2 (6 bases). Trimming removed 4 bases at V and 4 bases at J, with 23 bases between. CDR1 and CDR2 from the germline V gene are SEHNR and FQNEAQ (reference sequence). CDR3 length: 19 amino acids. The CDR3 region is CASSSTAGKEKWGANVLTF. CDR3 bases: TGTGCCAGCAGCTCGACGGCGGGGAAGGAGAAGTGGGGGGCCAACGTCCTGACTTTC.

The rearrangement uses TRBV6-4 and TRBJ2-6; TRBD1 matches 9 bases. V shed 2 bases and J 1 base; nucleotides not matched to a gene: 3. CDR3 length: 17 amino acids. Germline-derived CDR1 and CDR2 are MRHNA and SNTAGT. The CDR3, as DNA: TGTGCCAGCAGTGACACAGGGGGCGGTTCTGGGGCCAACGTCCTGACTTTC. This translates into CASSDTGGGSGANVLTF.